Below are 6 T cell receptor beta chains sequenced from a single sample in a study of blood T cell repertoires in COVID-19. The data were produced by immunoSEQ multiplex PCR, yet TCRdb's version contains in-frame clones alone and is incomplete. The data show under 60,000 clones, with 90% seen just once and approximately 4% held by the top ten. The specimen was peripheral blood. All receptors come from a human donor in a cohort sampled during active COVID-19.

The rearrangement joins TRBV10-3 to TRBJ2-7; TRBD2 is a possible D gene (7 bases). Germline V gene sequence: CDR1 ENHRY, CDR2 SYGVKD. The CDR3 consists of 14 residues. The V gene lost 10 bases and the J gene lost 2 bases, with 18 bases spanning the gap. CDR3 sequence (DNA): TGTGCCACCCGAGGGGGGAGCGGGACCTACGAGCAGTACTTC. Translation gives CATRGGSGTYEQYF.

The chain links TRBV9 to TRBJ1-6; D not resolved. The CDR3 covers 13 residues. Germline-derived CDR1 and CDR2 are SGDLS and YYNGEE. Trimming removed 1 base at V and 10 bases at J, with 9 bases between. The CDR3 is CASSVLEGSPLHF. CDR3 DNA: TGTGCCAGCAGCGTACTCGAGGGCTCACCCCTCCACTTT.

The chain links TRBV7-9 to TRBJ1-5, with D hard to call. The CDR3 length is 14 residues. Trimming removed 1 base from V and 5 bases from J, with 9 bases in between. CDR1 is SEHNR, CDR2 FQNEAQ, per germline (reference sequence). Here the CDR3 DNA reads TGTGCCAGCAGCTTAGACGGGAGACATCAGCCCCAGCATTTT. This codes for CASSLDGRHQPQHF.

This rearrangement joins TRBV23-1 to TRBJ1-6, with D perhaps TRBD1 (6 bases). TRBV23-1 is given ORF status, its function remaining uncertain. The CDR3 consists of 18 residues. Trimming cost V 6 bases and J 3 bases, with 21 bases left between them. CDR3 nucleotide sequence: TGCGCCAGCAGCCAACCACCGCGGGGGGCATACTATAATTCACCCCTCCACTTT. Encoded protein: CASSQPPRGAYYNSPLHF.

The chain links TRBV11-3 to TRBJ2-2; TRBD1 matches at 8 bases. The CDR3 has 17 amino acids. Germline trimming cut 0 bases from V and 6 bases from J; bases unmatched to any gene: 9. CDR1 SGHNT and CDR2 YENEEA come from the germline V gene. Here the CDR3 reads CASSLDKGRGLSGELFF. The CDR3, as DNA: TGTGCCAGCAGCTTAGATAAGGGCAGGGGGCTATCCGGGGAGCTGTTTTTT.

The chain uses TRBV11-2 and TRBJ2-7; 7 nucleotides agree with TRBD1. This CDR3 contains 18 residues. CDR1 is SGHAT, CDR2 FQNNGV, per germline. V trimming: 5 bases; J trimming: 0 bases; junction bases outside the gene matches: 16. The chain's CDR3 is CASSPVNRPGQSSYEQYF. DNA for the CDR3: TGTGCCAGCAGCCCAGTTAACCGTCCGGGACAGAGCTCCTACGAGCAGTACTTC.